This TCR beta chain stems from a study of vaccination effects on CD4 cells after COVID-19. Across the whole study: Either the BNT162b2 or mRNA-1273 vaccine was given to participants in two doses. Study findings and constraints: Clones from infection and from vaccination both contracted markedly late after vaccination. Researchers reported few convalescent patients and no early post-infection timepoints in the study.

As regards this clone: Its antigen is not identified.

Assay: immunoSEQ multiplex PCR; the TCRdb copy retains only in-frame clones and omits some. The data show 20,000 to 25,000 clones, with 60% to 80% seen just once and 11% held by the top ten. There are 16 residues in the CDR3. Germline loops: CDR1 KGHDR, CDR2 SFDVKD. The V gene lost 2 bases and the J gene lost 3 bases, with 13 bases spanning the gap. ViraFEST used viral peptide pools to expand antigen-specific CD4+ T cells before sequencing. When roughly eleven days of culture had elapsed, CD4+ T cells were isolated. All vaccine recipients tested negative for nucleocapsid antibodies and had never contracted SARS-CoV-2 infection.

The J gene is TRBJ2-1, the V gene TRBV24-1, with D tentatively TRBD2 (6 bases). Sequences were derived from CD4+ T cells from PBMCs cultured with HCoV-NL63 spike peptides, sampled before COVID-19 vaccination. The TCR comes from a human donor who received a COVID-19 vaccine. DNA for the CDR3: TGTGCCACCAGTGATTCTTCCGGCGGGGACTACAATGAGCAGTTCTTC. Its protein product is CATSDSSGGDYNEQFF.